This T cell receptor beta chain was captured in a study of graft-versus-host responses after intestinal transplantation. V dropped 1 base and J dropped 5; count of bases not matched to a gene: 14. This CDR3 comprises 18 residues. Germline-derived CDR1 and CDR2 are MDHEN and SYDVKM. Using immunoSEQ multiplex PCR, the repertoire was profiled, and TCRdb retains in-frame clones only, with some absent. The repertoire holds around 25,000 clones, with more than 75% as singletons. With respect to this clone: Its antigen is unidentified.

The gene calls are TRBV28 and TRBJ2-1, with 7 bases fitting TRBD2. The sequence came from a human donor who received an intestinal transplant. Sequencing was performed on unstimulated CD4+ T cells sorted from spleen or lymph node cells, taken before intestinal transplant. Written as DNA, the CDR3 is TGTGCCAGCAGTTTATTTGTTGCGAGGCTAGCGGATAACAATGAGCAGTTCTTC. Amino acids: CASSLFVARLADNNEQFF.